This T cell receptor (beta chain) is from a study of vaccination and CD4 T cells after COVID-19. Germline V lookup: CDR1 SGHDT, CDR2 YYEEEE. The V segment lost 3 bases and the J segment 7 bases; nucleotides outside the gene matches: 7. The CDR3 has 15 amino acids. The Oncomine TCR Beta short-read assay was what sequenced the DNA obtained from cultured CD4+ T cells. Genomic DNA extraction was carried out from cultured CD4+ T cells. A single record per CDR3 protein comes from TCRdb applying MiXCR to the PCR reads. Of 1,200 to 1,500 distinct CDR3 sequences listed, roughly 12% are singletons. This clonotype was observed a handful of times. Its antigen is unknown. Described treatment: roughly ten-day PBMC culture with coronavirus spike peptide pools or control peptides (ViraFEST assay). Samples of CD4+ T cells were obtained from the unexposed donor before the COVID-19 pandemic (2011-2018).

V gene TRBV5-6 combines with J gene TRBJ1-4, with 9 bases lining up with TRBD1. This sequence originates from a human donor in good health. Sample: CD4+ T cells from blood, cultured in vitro. CDR3 coding DNA: TGTGCCAGCAGCTCCCTGACAGGGGGAGGTGAAAAACTGTTTTTT. This translates into CASSSLTGGGEKLFF. The variable domain in full, with the rest retrieved from reference TRBV5-6 and TRBJ1-4, is DAGVTQSPTHLIKTRGQQVTLRCSPKSGHDTVSWYQQALGQGPQFIFQYYEEEERQRGNFPDRFSGHQFPNYSSELNVNALLLGDSALYLCASSSLTGGGEKLFFGSGTQLSVL.